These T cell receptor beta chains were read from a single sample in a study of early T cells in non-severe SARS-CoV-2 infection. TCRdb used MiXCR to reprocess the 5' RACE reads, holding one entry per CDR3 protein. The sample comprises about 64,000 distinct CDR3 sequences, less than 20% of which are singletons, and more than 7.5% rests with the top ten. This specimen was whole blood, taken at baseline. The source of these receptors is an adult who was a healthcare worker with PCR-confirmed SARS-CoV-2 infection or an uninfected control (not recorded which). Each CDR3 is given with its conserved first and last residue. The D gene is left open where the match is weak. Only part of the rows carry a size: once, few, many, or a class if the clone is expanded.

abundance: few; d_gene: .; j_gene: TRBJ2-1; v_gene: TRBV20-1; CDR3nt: TGCAGTGCTAGTCCCCTCAGGCGGGGGCAGGGGACCTCCTACAATGAGCAGTTCTTC; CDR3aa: CSASPLRRGQGTSYNEQFF
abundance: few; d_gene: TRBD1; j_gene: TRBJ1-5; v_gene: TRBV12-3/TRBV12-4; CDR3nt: TGTGCCAGCAGTTGGGGACAGGGGTTGGGCAATCAGCCCCAGCATTTT; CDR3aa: CASSWGQGLGNQPQHF
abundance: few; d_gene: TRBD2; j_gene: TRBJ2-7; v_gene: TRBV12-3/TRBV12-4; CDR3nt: TGTGCCAGCAGCCGTCTAGCGGGAGGGCCTAAGTTCGAGCAGTACTTC; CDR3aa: CASSRLAGGPKFEQYF
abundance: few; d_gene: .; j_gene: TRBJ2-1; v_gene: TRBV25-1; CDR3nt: TGTGCCAGCAGTGAACCAGGGGAGGGGGCCACCCACAATGAGCAGTTCTTC; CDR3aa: CASSEPGEGATHNEQFF
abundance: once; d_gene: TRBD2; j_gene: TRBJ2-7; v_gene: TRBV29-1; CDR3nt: TGCAGCGTTAGGCTAGCGGGAGACGAGCAGTACTTC; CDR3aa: CSVRLAGDEQYF
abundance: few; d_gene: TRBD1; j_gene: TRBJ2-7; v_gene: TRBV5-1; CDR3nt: TGCGCCAGCAGCTTGGGATGGGACAGGGACGAGCAGTACTTC; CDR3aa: CASSLGWDRDEQYF
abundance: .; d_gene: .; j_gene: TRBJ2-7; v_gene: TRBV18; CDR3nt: TGTGCCAGCTCACCACCAGGGCAGTACGAGCAGTACTTC; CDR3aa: CASSPPGQYEQYF
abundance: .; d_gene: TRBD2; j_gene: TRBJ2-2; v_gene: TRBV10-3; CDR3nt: TGTGCCATCAAAGGACTAGCGGGGACGAACACCGGGGAGCTGTTTTTT; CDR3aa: CAIKGLAGTNTGELFF
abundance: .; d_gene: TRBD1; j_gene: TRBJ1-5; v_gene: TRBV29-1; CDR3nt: TGCAGCGCCACCACAGGGGCGGGCAATCAGCCCCAGCATTTT; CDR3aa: CSATTGAGNQPQHF
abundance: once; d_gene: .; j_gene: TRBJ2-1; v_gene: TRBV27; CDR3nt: TGTGCCAGCAGTCTATATTCCTCAACCACTTACAATGAGCAGTTCTTC; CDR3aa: CASSLYSSTTYNEQFF
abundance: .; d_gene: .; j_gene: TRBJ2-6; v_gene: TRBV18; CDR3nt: TGTGCCAGCTCTATTCAGGGCGGCGGGGCCAACGTCCTGACTTTC; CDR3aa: CASSIQGGGANVLTF
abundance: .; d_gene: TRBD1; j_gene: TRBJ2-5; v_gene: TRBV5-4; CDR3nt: TGTGCCAGCAGCCCGACAGGGGGAGTACAAGAGACCCAGTACTTC; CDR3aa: CASSPTGGVQETQYF
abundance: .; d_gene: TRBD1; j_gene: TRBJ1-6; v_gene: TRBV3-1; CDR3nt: TGTGCCAGCAGCCAAGCTGACAGGGCGAATTCACCCCTCCACTTT; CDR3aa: CASSQADRANSPLHF
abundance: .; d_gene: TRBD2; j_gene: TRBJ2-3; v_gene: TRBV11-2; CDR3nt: TGTGCCAGCAGCTCCTGGACTAGCGGGAACACAGATACGCAGTATTTT; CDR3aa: CASSSWTSGNTDTQYF
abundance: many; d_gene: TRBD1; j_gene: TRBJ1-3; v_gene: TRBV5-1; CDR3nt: TGCGCCAGCAGCTCCGGGACAGGGGGCTTTGGAAACACCATATATTTT; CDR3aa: CASSSGTGGFGNTIYF
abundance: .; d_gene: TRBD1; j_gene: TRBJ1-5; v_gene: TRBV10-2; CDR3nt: TGCGCCAGCAGTACAGGGGGCATTCAGCCCCAGCATTTT; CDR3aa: CASSTGGIQPQHF
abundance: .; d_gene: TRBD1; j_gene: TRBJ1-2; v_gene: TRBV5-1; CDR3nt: TGCGCCAGCAGCTTGGGACAGGGCTGGAGCTATGGCTACACCTTC; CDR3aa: CASSLGQGWSYGYTF
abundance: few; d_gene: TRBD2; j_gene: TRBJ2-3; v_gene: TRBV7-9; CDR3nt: TGTGCCAGCCTAGCGGGAGGGTCTACAGATACGCAGTATTTT; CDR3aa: CASLAGGSTDTQYF
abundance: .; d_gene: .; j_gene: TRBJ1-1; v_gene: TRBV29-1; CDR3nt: TGCAGCGTTGATGTGGGGGCGAGCAACACTGAAGCTTTCTTT; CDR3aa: CSVDVGASNTEAFF
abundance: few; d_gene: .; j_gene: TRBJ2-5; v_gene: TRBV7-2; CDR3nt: TGTGCCAGCAGCTTAGCACCCCCTCAAGAGACCCAGTACTTC; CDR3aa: CASSLAPPQETQYF
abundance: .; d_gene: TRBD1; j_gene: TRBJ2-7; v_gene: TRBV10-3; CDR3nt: TGTGCCATCAGTGAAGGACAGGGGGCACGTGAGCAGTACTTC; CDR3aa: CAISEGQGAREQYF
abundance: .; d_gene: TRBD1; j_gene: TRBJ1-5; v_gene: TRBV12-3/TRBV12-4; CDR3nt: TGCGCCAGCAGTTCCGGACAGGGACAGCACAATCAGCCCCAGCATTTT; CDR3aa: CASSSGQGQHNQPQHF
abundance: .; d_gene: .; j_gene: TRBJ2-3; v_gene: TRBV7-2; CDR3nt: TGTGCCAGCAGCTTAGGCCGCATAGATACGCAGTATTTT; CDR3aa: CASSLGRIDTQYF
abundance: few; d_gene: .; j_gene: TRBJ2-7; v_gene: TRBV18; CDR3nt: TGTGCCAGCTCACCAGAGGGACGCTACGAGCAGTACTTC; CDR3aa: CASSPEGRYEQYF
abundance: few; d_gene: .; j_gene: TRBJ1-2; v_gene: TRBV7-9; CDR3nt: TGTGCCAGCACCCTGGAGGCGGTTTCTAACTATGGCTACACCTTC; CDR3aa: CASTLEAVSNYGYTF
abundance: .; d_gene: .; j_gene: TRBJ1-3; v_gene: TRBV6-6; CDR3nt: TGTGCCAGCAGTTTCGGACAGACCGACTCTGGAAACACCATATATTTT; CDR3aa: CASSFGQTDSGNTIYF
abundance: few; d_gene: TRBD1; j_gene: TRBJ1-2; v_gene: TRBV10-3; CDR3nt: TGTGCCATCAGTGCCGGGACAGGGAATGGCTACACCTTC; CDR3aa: CAISAGTGNGYTF
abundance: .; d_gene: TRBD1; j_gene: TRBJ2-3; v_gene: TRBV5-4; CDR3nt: TGTGACAGCAGCTTGGGTAGGACAGGGGACACTAGCACAGATACGCAGTATTTT; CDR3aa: CDSSLGRTGDTSTDTQYF
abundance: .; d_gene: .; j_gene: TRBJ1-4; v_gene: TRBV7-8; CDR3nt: TGTGCCAGCAGCTTAGGCGGGGTGGGAAATGAAAAACTGTTTTTT; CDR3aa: CASSLGGVGNEKLFF
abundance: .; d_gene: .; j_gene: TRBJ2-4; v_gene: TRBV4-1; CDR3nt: TGCGCCAGCAGCCAAGGTCCGGATGAGAAAAACATTCAGTACTTC; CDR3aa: CASSQGPDEKNIQYF
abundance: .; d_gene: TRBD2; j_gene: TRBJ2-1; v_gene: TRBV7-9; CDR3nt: TGTGCCAGCAGCTTAAGACTAGCCGATGAGCAGTTCTTC; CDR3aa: CASSLRLADEQFF
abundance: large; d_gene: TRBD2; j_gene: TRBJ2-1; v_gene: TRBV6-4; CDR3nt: TGTGCCAGCAGTGACGGGACTAGCAATGAGCAGTTCTTC; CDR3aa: CASSDGTSNEQFF
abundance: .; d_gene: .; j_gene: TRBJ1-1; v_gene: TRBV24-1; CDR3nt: TGTGCCACCAGTGATTTCCAGGGTACTGAAGCTTTCTTT; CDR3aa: CATSDFQGTEAFF
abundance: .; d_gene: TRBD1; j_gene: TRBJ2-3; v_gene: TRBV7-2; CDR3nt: TGTGCCAGCAGCTACCGAGGTTTTAGACAGGGCCAGAGGAATACGCAGTATTTT; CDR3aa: CASSYRGFRQGQRNTQYF
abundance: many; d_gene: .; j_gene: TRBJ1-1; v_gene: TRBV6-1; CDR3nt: TGTGCCAGCAGTGAACGACGGAGGAACACTGAAGCTTTCTTT; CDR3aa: CASSERRRNTEAFF
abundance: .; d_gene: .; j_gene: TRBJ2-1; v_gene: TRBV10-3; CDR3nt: TGTGCCATCAGTACCCCAGGGGCGAACAATGAGCAGTTCTTC; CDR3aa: CAISTPGANNEQFF
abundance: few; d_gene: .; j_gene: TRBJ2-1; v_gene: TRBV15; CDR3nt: TGTGCCACCAGCAGATCAACATCAGCGCTGGGGACGGGGAATGAGCAGTTCTTC; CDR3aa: CATSRSTSALGTGNEQFF
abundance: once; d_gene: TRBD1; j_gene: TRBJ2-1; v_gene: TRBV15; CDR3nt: TGTGCCACCAGCGTCGGGACAGGAGCTTACAATGAGCAGTTCTTC; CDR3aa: CATSVGTGAYNEQFF
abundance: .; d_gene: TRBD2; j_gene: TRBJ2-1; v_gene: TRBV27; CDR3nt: TGTGCCAGCAGTTCCGGGACTAGCGGGAGGTACAATGAGCAGTTCTTC; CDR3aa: CASSSGTSGRYNEQFF
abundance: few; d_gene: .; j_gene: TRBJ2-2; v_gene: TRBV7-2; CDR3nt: TGTGCCAGCAGCTTGAGTCAAGGGACCACGAACACCGGGGAGCTGTTTTTT; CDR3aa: CASSLSQGTTNTGELFF
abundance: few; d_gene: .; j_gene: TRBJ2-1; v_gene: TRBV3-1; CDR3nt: TGTGCCAGCAGCCAAGTGATAACGGGGCGATACAATGAGCAGTTCTTC; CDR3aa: CASSQVITGRYNEQFF
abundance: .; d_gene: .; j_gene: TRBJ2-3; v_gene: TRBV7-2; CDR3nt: TGTGCCAGCAGCCCACCGGGACCTACGCAGTATTTT; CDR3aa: CASSPPGPTQYF
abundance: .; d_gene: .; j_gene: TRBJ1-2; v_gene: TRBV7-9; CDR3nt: TGTGCCAGCAGCTTGAGGGGTCTGGGCACCTTC; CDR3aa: CASSLRGLGTF
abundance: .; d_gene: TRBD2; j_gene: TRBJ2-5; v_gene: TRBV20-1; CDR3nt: TGCAGTGCTAGAGTGGCTAGCGGGGGGCCAGAAGAGACCCAGTACTTC; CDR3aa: CSARVASGGPEETQYF
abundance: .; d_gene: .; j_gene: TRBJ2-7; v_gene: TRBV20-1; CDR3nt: TGCAGTGCTAGCCCCGTGACTAGTTCCCACGAGCAGTACTTC; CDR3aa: CSASPVTSSHEQYF
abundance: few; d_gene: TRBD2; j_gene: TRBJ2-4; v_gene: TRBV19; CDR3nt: TGTGCCACCGGCTGGGGAGGGGCCCAGGCCAAAAACATTCAGTACTTC; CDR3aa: CATGWGGAQAKNIQYF
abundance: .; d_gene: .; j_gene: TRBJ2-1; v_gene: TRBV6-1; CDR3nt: TGTGCCAGCAGTGAAGCGGCTCACAATGAGCAGTTCTTC; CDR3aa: CASSEAAHNEQFF
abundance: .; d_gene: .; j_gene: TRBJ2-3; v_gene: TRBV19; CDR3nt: TGTGCCAGTAGTATATCGGGGTCACTCGGCACAGATACGCAGTATTTT; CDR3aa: CASSISGSLGTDTQYF
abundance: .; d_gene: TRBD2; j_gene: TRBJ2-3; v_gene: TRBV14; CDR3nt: TGTGCCAGCAGCCAAGGGGGACGCGGGAGGGCCACAGATACGCAGTATTTT; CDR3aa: CASSQGGRGRATDTQYF
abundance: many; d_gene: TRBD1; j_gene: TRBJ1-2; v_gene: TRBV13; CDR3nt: TGTGCCAGCAGCTTAGGCGCCAGGGGGCGCAACTATGGCTACACCTTC; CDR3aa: CASSLGARGRNYGYTF